The 18 T cell receptor beta chains given below trace back to one sample, sequenced in a study of early T cells in non-severe SARS-CoV-2 infection listed by TCRdb under 2021. Receptor amplification or capture employed 5' RACE. Sequencing was performed on a NextSeq 500. TCRdb took the public reads, trimmed them with fastp at Q25, ran MiXCR for clone calling and kept in-frame beta chains. For every CDR3 protein sequence, its rows merge into one entry that carries the most common genes and DNA. The sample contains some 57,000 distinct CDR3 sequences, approximately 8% of them found a single time. The ten biggest clones cover around 4.2% of the sample. The sequenced sample consisted of whole blood. The receptors were sampled from an adult who was a healthcare worker with PCR-confirmed SARS-CoV-2 infection or an uninfected control (not recorded which).

J is TRBJ2-7 and V is TRBV2; a possible D gene is TRBD1 (6 bases). This CDR3 has 12 amino acids. The V end lost 6 bases, the J end lost 3 bases, and 9 bases lay between the germline ends. Germline lookup yields CDR1 SNHLY and CDR2 FYNNEI. CDR3 DNA: TGTGCCAGCAGCGCGGACAGCTACGAGCAGTACTTC. Translating it yields CASSADSYEQYF.

The rearrangement uses TRBV28 and TRBJ2-1; 9 nucleotides match TRBD2. Germline CDR1 is MDHEN and CDR2 is SYDVKM. Unmatched junction bases numbered 6, after V lost 3 bases and J lost 0 bases. There are 17 residues in the CDR3. CDR3 amino acids: CASSFGREGPSYNEQFF. The CDR3 region has the DNA TGTGCCAGCAGTTTTGGGCGGGAGGGCCCCTCCTACAATGAGCAGTTCTTC.

This clonotype was seen many times. The chain joins TRBV30 to TRBJ2-4; no reliable D call. Trimming left V 0 bases short and J 0 bases short, with 9 bases between. Germline CDR1 is GTSNPN and CDR2 is SVGIG (reference sequence). CDR3 length: 15 amino acids. As DNA, the CDR3 is TGTGCCTGGAGTGTAGGGTTGGGAGCCAAAAACATTCAGTACTTC. Protein: CAWSVGLGAKNIQYF.

The chain is built from TRBV14 and TRBJ2-1; TRBD2 matches 12 bases. The CDR3 spans 15 residues. The trim removed 6 bases at V and 7 bases at J, leaving 7 bases unmatched. CDR1 is SGHDN and CDR2 is FVKESK in the germline V gene. CDR3 loop: CASRGPGLAGNEQFF. The CDR3 DNA reads as TGTGCCAGCAGGGGACCGGGACTAGCGGGTAATGAGCAGTTCTTC.

This clonotype was observed many times. The V gene is TRBV28, the J gene TRBJ2-7, with D unresolved. Trimming took off 5 bases at V and 3 bases at J, with 23 bases between the two ends. The CDR3 is made up of 17 amino acids. Germline-derived CDR1 and CDR2 are MDHEN and SYDVKM. CDR3 residues: CASSPPVRRKGSYEQYF. As DNA, the CDR3 is TGTGCCAGCAGTCCCCCTGTTAGACGGAAGGGTAGCTACGAGCAGTACTTC.

As concerns this clonotype: It may be a read error: a sequence one base away is much more abundant. The rearrangement links TRBV12-3 or TRBV12-4 to TRBJ2-7, with D uncertain. V lost 6 bases, J lost 5 bases, and 11 bases lay in between. The CDR3 totals 12 residues. The CDR3 reads CASRQDKHEQYF. The DNA of the CDR3 is TGTGCCAGCAGACAAGACAAGCACGAGCAGTACTTC.

To note about this clonotype: A much larger clone lies one base from this, so it may be a read error. The rearrangement uses TRBV7-2 and TRBJ2-2, with D perhaps matching TRBD2 (5 bases). The CDR3 length is 14 residues. Germline V gene sequence: CDR1 SGHTA, CDR2 FQGNSA. CDR3 residues: CACSLVPEDGELFF. The CDR3 DNA reads TGTGCCTGCAGCTTAGTCCCGGAGGACGGGGAGCTGTTTTTT.

There are many counts of this clonotype. The rearrangement joins TRBV7-6 to TRBJ2-1; possibly TRBD2 for D (5 bases). Trimming stripped 1 base from V and 0 bases from J, with 10 bases between. Germline V gene lookup returns CDR1 SGHVS and CDR2 FNYEAQ. The CDR3 consists of 16 residues. The CDR3 here is CASSLESGSSYNEQFF. CDR3 bases: TGTGCCAGCAGCTTAGAGTCGGGGAGCTCCTACAATGAGCAGTTCTTC. Using reference TRBV7-6 and TRBJ2-1 for the parts outside the CDR3, the full variable domain is GAGVSQSPRYKVTKRGQDVALRCDPISGHVSLYWYRQALGQGPEFLTYFNYEAQQDKSGLPNDRFSAERPEGSISTLTIQRTEQRDSAMYRCASSLESGSSYNEQFFGPGTRLTVL.

This chain connects TRBV7-6 to TRBJ2-2; D might be TRBD2 (5 bases). V lost 8 bases, J lost 4 bases, and 14 bases lay in between. Per germline, CDR1 SGHVS and CDR2 FNYEAQ. The CDR3 is 14 amino acids. The CDR3 DNA follows: TGTGCCAGCTGGGGATACGAGGGCACCGGGGAGCTGTTTTTT. As protein: CASWGYEGTGELFF.

This clonotype was seen only a few times. This chain uses TRBV6-5 with TRBJ2-3, with 8 bases aligning to TRBD2. Germline V gene data show CDR1 as MNHEY and CDR2 as SVGAGI. The length of the CDR3 is 14 residues. V lost 6 bases to trimming and J lost 3 bases; unmatched junction nucleotides: 5. DNA for the CDR3: TGTGCCAGCAGGAGAAGCGGGAGTACAGATACGCAGTATTTT. Translation: CASRRSGSTDTQYF.

This clonotype has ten or more counts. The chain combines TRBV20-1 with TRBJ2-1; D uncertain. The germline gives CDR1 DFQATT, CDR2 SNEGSKA (reference sequence). This CDR3 comprises 12 residues. Trimming cost V 2 bases and J 7 bases, with 9 bases left between them. The CDR3 protein is CSARPGGNEQFF. DNA for the CDR3: TGCAGTGCTAGACCAGGTGGGAATGAGCAGTTCTTC.

The V call is TRBV20-1, the J call TRBJ2-7, with TRBD1 matching over 8 bases. CDR1 and CDR2 (germline): DFQATT, SNEGSKA (reference sequence). The CDR3 spans 13 residues. V was pared by 4 bases and J by 5 bases, with 7 bases of the junction left unmatched. This CDR3 is CSAKIPGGNEQYF. CDR3 in DNA: TGCAGTGCTAAAATCCCAGGGGGCAACGAGCAGTACTTC.

This clonotype was observed a handful of times. The CDR3 sequence is CASSLSIGHQETQYF. The DNA of the CDR3 is TGTGCCAGCAGCTTATCGATAGGCCACCAAGAGACCCAGTACTTC. The V gene is TRBV11-2, the J gene TRBJ2-5; D is unresolved. CDR3 length equals 15 residues. V was clipped by 2 bases and J by 0 bases, with 10 bases between them. Germline-derived CDR1 and CDR2 are SGHAT and FQNNGV.

The chain recombines TRBV5-1 with TRBJ1-1; D is ambiguous. The CDR3 covers 11 residues. The germline V and J ends were trimmed by 4 bases and 12 bases, with 13 bases remaining between them. CDR1 is SGHRS, CDR2 YFSETQ, per germline. This CDR3 reads CASSAGVEPFF. CDR3 DNA sequence: TGCGCCAGCAGCGCCGGGGTGGAGCCTTTCTTT.

The chain uses TRBV12-3 or TRBV12-4 and TRBJ2-3; 8 bases agree with TRBD2. The V and J ends lost 1 base and 3 bases, in that order; junction bases with no gene match: 0. The CDR3 runs 14 residues. CDR3 sequence reads: CASSLGGRTDTQYF. CDR3 bases: TGTGCCAGCAGTTTAGGCGGGAGGACAGATACGCAGTATTTT.

The chain combines TRBV28 with TRBJ2-7, with a possible D match to TRBD2 (5 bases). Between the trimmed V and J ends, which lost 2 bases and 3 bases, there was a span of 11 bases. The CDR3 is 14 amino acids. Per germline, CDR1 MDHEN and CDR2 SYDVKM. The CDR3 protein is CASSLAGSRYEQYF. The CDR3 DNA follows: TGTGCCAGCAGTTTAGCGGGTTCCCGCTACGAGCAGTACTTC. Full variable domain (rest looked up from reference TRBV28 and TRBJ2-7): DVKVTQSSRYLVKRTGEKVFLECVQDMDHENMFWYRQDPGLGLRLIYFSYDVKMKEKGDIPEGYSVSREKKERFSLILESASTNQTSMYLCASSLAGSRYEQYFGPGTRLTVT.

The chain recombines TRBV3-1 with TRBJ2-5; D is possibly TRBD1 (6 bases). The V gene's germline CDR1 is LGHDT and CDR2 YNNKEL (reference sequence). V lost 2 bases, J lost 4 bases, and 17 bases lay in between. CDR3 length: 16 amino acids. This chain's CDR3 is CASSQTQGPARETQYF. CDR3 nucleotides: TGTGCCAGCAGCCAAACTCAGGGGCCCGCAAGAGAGACCCAGTACTTC.

This clonotype was seen many times. The chain has TRBV2 and TRBJ2-3; tentative D call: TRBD2 (7 bases). Trimming pared 7 bases from V and 5 bases from J, leaving 25 bases between. The CDR3 contains 17 residues. Germline assignment: CDR1 SNHLY and CDR2 FYNNEI. Here the CDR3 reads CASIQTGTPGEGDTQYF. In nucleotides, the CDR3 is TGTGCCAGCATTCAAACCGGGACCCCAGGGGAGGGAGATACGCAGTATTTT.